The 9 T cell receptor beta chains in this list originate from one sample, sequenced in a study of cytomegalovirus exposure and HLA in healthy donors. PCR amplification relied on 60 Vbeta primers (plus 13 Jbeta primers). TCRdb keeps only in-frame clones here, not all; method: immunoSEQ multiplex PCR. The table has 120,000 to 150,000 clones, roughly three quarters seen once. Sequencing was done on a sample of PBMCs. Receptor source: a woman aged 25 to 45 in good health and CMV-seronegative.

This chain uses TRBV5-5 with TRBJ2-7; D unresolved. Germline loops: CDR1 SGHKS, CDR2 YYEKEE (reference sequence). The germline V and J ends were trimmed by 4 bases and 4 bases, with 9 bases remaining between them. The CDR3 consists of 12 residues. The DNA for the CDR3 is TGTGCCAGCAGCCCCACCGGGTACGAGCAGTACGTC. Translating gives CASSPTGYEQYV.

This chain joins TRBV9 and TRBJ1-4; TRBD1 agrees at 9 bases. CDR1 and CDR2 from the germline V gene are SGDLS and YYNGEE. V shed 4 bases and J 6 bases; nucleotides not matched to a gene: 7. The CDR3 totals 15 residues. This CDR3 is CASSRRWDRDEKLFF. CDR3 nucleotides: TGTGCCAGCAGCCGTAGGTGGGACAGGGATGAAAAACTGTTTTTT.

The CDR3 reads CASSSTRLAGSQETQYF. DNA for the CDR3: TGTGCCAGCAGCTCGACCCGACTAGCGGGGAGTCAAGAGACCCAGTACTTC. The V and J genes are TRBV5-6 and TRBJ2-5; 11 bases fit TRBD2. The CDR3 totals 17 residues. Germline CDR1 is SGHDT and CDR2 is YYEEEE. With V trimmed by 3 bases and J by 2 bases, 9 bases remained unmatched.

This chain joins TRBV19 and TRBJ1-6, with D possibly TRBD1 on 6 matching bases. Germline V gene lookup returns CDR1 LNHDA and CDR2 SQIVND (reference sequence). The CDR3 has 14 residues. V lost 5 bases and J lost 8, with 13 bases in between. The CDR3 DNA reads as TGTGCCAGTAGTGGTGACAGGTCGTATTCACCCCTCCACTTT. Amino acid sequence: CASSGDRSYSPLHF. The entire variable domain, with the rest obtained from reference TRBV19 and TRBJ1-6, is as follows: DGGITQSPKYLFRKEGQNVTLSCEQNLNHDAMYWYRQDPGQGLRLIYYSQIVNDFQKGDIAEGYSVSREKKESFPLTVTSAQKNPTAFYLCASSGDRSYSPLHFGNGTRLTVT.

The chain joins TRBV9 to TRBJ1-2; TRBD1 aligns across 8 bases. The J segment lost 4 bases and the V segment lost 7 bases, leaving 9 bases of the junction unmatched. The CDR3 is made up of 14 amino acids. Germline CDR1 is SGDLS and CDR2 is YYNGEE. The CDR3 nucleotides are TGTGCCAGCTCGGACTCGGACAGGGCCTATGGCTACACCTTC. This gives the protein CASSDSDRAYGYTF.

This clone has just one count. CDR3 residues: CASGMAATGLTDTQYF. The CDR3, as DNA: TGTGCCAGCGGGATGGCGGCGACAGGGCTCACAGATACGCAGTATTTT. The chain carries TRBV9 and TRBJ2-3; 7 bases map to TRBD1. The CDR3 runs 16 residues. The germline gives CDR1 SGDLS, CDR2 YYNGEE. Germline trimming cut 7 bases from V and 2 bases from J; bases unmatched to any gene: 13.

The chain combines TRBV2 with TRBJ1-1, with 8 bases identical to TRBD1. The CDR3 runs 14 residues. Germline CDR1 is SNHLY and CDR2 is FYNNEI. V dropped 5 bases and J dropped 5; count of bases not matched to a gene: 7. As DNA, the CDR3 is TGTGCCAGCAGTACCCGGACAGGGAGTACTGAAGCTTTCTTT. It translates to CASSTRTGSTEAFF.

In this sample, this clone turned up a few times. The V gene is TRBV5-1, the J gene TRBJ1-3; D not certain. The CDR3 is 17 residues long. Germline CDR1 reads SGHRS; CDR2 reads YFSETQ. Trimming left V 5 bases short and J 1 base short, with 19 bases between. This chain's CDR3 is CASSSGPGGGSGNTIYF. In DNA form, the CDR3 reads TGCGCCAGCAGTTCCGGACCCGGAGGAGGGTCTGGAAACACCATATATTTT.

This clone showed up just a few times. This chain links TRBV5-8 with TRBJ1-1; D is ambiguous. The CDR3 spans 16 residues. Germline V gene lookup returns CDR1 SGHTS and CDR2 YDEGEE. V was shortened by 0 bases and J by 8 bases, with 20 bases between the two germline ends. The CDR3 spells CASSLDLTPSPVEAFF. CDR3 nucleotide sequence: TGTGCCAGCAGCTTGGACCTTACACCTTCCCCCGTGGAAGCTTTCTTT.